The T cell receptor beta chain described here comes from a study of cytomegalovirus exposure and HLA in healthy donors (TCRdb year 2017). For the study in its entirety: According to an earlier analysis of 587 of the donors, about 170 million T cells yielded 90 million to 140 million unique TCR beta sequences and 276 Gb of sequence data. An earlier analysis of several hundred of the donors used high-throughput TCR beta sequencing to judge whether each TCR beta V gene segment behaved as functional or pseudogenic. Among the roughly 400 genotyped donors, approximately 81% belonged to the genetic ancestry cluster associated with self-reported Caucasian donors. Because of strong linkage in the cohort, four to six DR-DQ haplotypes were treated as single units for association and clustering. A later genetic analysis used genome-wide SNP genotypes for about 60% of the roughly 700 donors, treating that subset as a discovery cohort. Class I and class II HLA loci were covered by the typing at four-digit resolution. The later analysis used no new phenotypic data to find candidate immune exposures, relying instead on TCR beta sequences and their occurrence across donors. A later analysis re-analyzed previously published TCR beta repertoires from roughly 600 donors and added high-resolution HLA genotyping to study TCR occurrence patterns. An early release covering roughly 580 HLA-typed donors comprised 300 to 350 gigabases of sequencing data and tens of millions of unique TCR sequences. Alongside the repertoire data, information on donor age, sex, ethnicity and CMV serostatus was compiled. To predict cytomegalovirus infection status, the study brought together high-throughput TCR immunosequencing, statistical association of individual TCRs with disease status, and machine learning. Typing coverage varied by locus: roughly 629-630 donors for A, B, C, DRB1 and DQB1; about 520 for DQA1; nearly 610 for DPA1; 400 to 480 for DPB1. The T cell repertoires of roughly 660 subjects were profiled by immunosequencing and related to cytomegalovirus serostatus. The aim of the study was to test whether cataloging public T cell receptors could identify signatures of past pathogen exposure. Among approximately 370 genotyped donors of the cohort, an average of around 220,000 unique TCR beta nucleotide sequences was sequenced per donor, of which 15% to 20% were non-productive. All discovery cohort repertoires had been generated using a single sequencing platform. In addition to the first cohort of 650 to 800 subjects, a separate validation cohort of some 120 different subjects was used.

Libraries were made using the immunoSEQ multiplex PCR assay. For the multiplex PCR, a mixture combining 60 forward primers for TCR Vbeta segments and 13 reverse primers for TCR Jbeta segments was used. The CDR3 region of rearranged TCR beta genes was amplified from genomic DNA with a multiplex PCR assay. On the Illumina HiSeq System, the amplified TCR beta libraries were sequenced as 87-base-pair reads. On the authors' methods: A later analysis counted some 74 million unique TCR beta chains across the 550 to 750 repertoires, and 10 million to 12 million of these chains were shared by at least two donors. A nearest-neighbor algorithm error-corrected the raw reads and collapsed the reads into unique sequences, merging closely related sequences to remove PCR and sequencing errors. CDR3 sequences were aligned to IMGT reference sequences to assign V, D and J gene segments. For a sequence to be retained, a match of at least six nucleotides to both a V gene segment and a J gene segment was required. Rearrangements were classified as productive when the CDR3 lacked stop codons and remained in frame with V and J, and all other rearrangements were classified as non-productive. Following IMGT convention, CDR3 was defined as the stretch from the second conserved V-encoded cysteine up to the conserved J-encoded phenylalanine. In an earlier analysis of more than 550 of the donors, sequences lacking an unambiguous match to a single V gene segment were excluded. In an earlier analysis of some 590 of the donors, a V segment was called functional when productive rearrangements were above 56.7%, and segregating when the standard deviation between donors exceeded 5%. To diagnose cytomegalovirus status from the catalog of TCR beta chain sequences, a statistical classification framework was built. A later analysis assigned V and J genes by comparing TCR nucleotide sequences with IMGT/GENE-DB human TR gene sequences. Using the TCRdist pipeline, a later analysis assigned CDR3 sequences along with most-parsimonious VDJ recombination scenarios. In a later analysis, every TCR beta chain was defined by the combination of its CDR3 amino acid sequence and its V-gene family, and reads without a unique V-gene family were dropped. A later analysis removed roughly 590 highly shared, low-generation-probability nucleotide sequences to deal with suspected cross-contamination and a sequencing artifact. In a later analysis, a clonal expansion index was calculated for each public chain from normalized within-repertoire ranks of inferred template counts. In a later analysis, generation probabilities were computed with a VDJ recombination model fitted to out-of-frame rearrangements, and the resulting probabilities were checked against IGoR. In a later analysis, TCR-TCR, TCR-HLA and TCR-CMV co-occurrence was scored with hypergeometric tests, and a repertoire-size bias correction was applied to TCR pairs. In a later analysis, false discovery rates were estimated by permuting HLA or CMV assignments 20 times. In a later analysis, co-occurring TCRs were grouped using DBSCAN, with TCRdist sequence similarity added in when clustering inside HLA-allele-positive subsets. Co-occurrence clustering excluded repertoires with fewer than 30,000 or more than 120,000 public chains, plus five with anomalous nucleotide sharing. TCRdb took this table from immuneACCESS and kept in-frame rearrangements with V and J called. Such tables lack part of the clones; where checked against another copy, unresolved V genes explain under half of the gap, and the rest is unexplained. V and J calls and clone size follow that table, whereas D and trimming were derived from the DNA. For this sample there are 84,000 or so clones; roughly 80% appear just once. Clones ranked in the top ten supply 13% of the sample.

According to the germline V gene (reference sequence), CDR1 reads LNHDA and CDR2 reads SQIVND. The CDR3 measures 14 amino acids from cysteine to phenylalanine. The retained sequence is limited to the CDR3, 42 bases, with the frame set at the first base. Trimming costs V 5 bases and J 0 bases, and their ends lie 10 bases apart. The paper as a whole reports these results and caveats: HLA typing was unavailable for some donors at each locus, so association tests used only the typed subset. The authors suggested that the approach could potentially be extended to other disease states and immunological phenotypes. Because counts were too low, 15 to 20 rarely observed V segments, including chromosome 9 orphons, were excluded from the earlier analysis of 500 to 700 of the donors. A further reported finding was that TCR beta sequences accurately predicted the HLA-A and HLA-B alleles for most subjects in the first cohort. According to a later analysis, most CMV-associated TCR beta chains appeared to be HLA-restricted, and the HLA associations seemed to be driven largely by CMV exposure. Broadly in line with IMGT annotations, most TCR beta V segments showed up in productive rearrangements about 90% or about 30% of the time in an earlier analysis of 587 of the donors. The presence/absence analyses assumed that sequencing depth was roughly uniform across donors, and that assumption may not be true. The classifier was reported to diagnose cytomegalovirus status with high specificity and sensitivity in both the original and validation cohorts. Immune exposure information for the cohort was limited to CMV serostatus. Some IMGT-functional V segments, including TRBV6-2 and TRBV6-3, could not be distinguished by the 87-base-pair reads and were therefore excluded. Across donors, most TCR sequences were observed very rarely, whereas some public TCRs were present in many individuals. In a later analysis, HLA-associated TCR beta chains were found to be more clonally expanded and to have lower generation probabilities than equally common non-associated chains. In a later analysis, the rate of TCR association differed among HLA loci, with DRB1 alleles having the most associated TCRs and HLA-C alleles having the fewest. A few of the identified cytomegalovirus-associated TCR beta chains were confirmed in vitro to be specific for cytomegalovirus antigens. At a false discovery rate of 0.05, a later analysis linked 15,000 to 20,000 TCR beta sequences to specific HLA alleles. In a later analysis, several top co-occurrence clusters were reported to appear linked to parvovirus B19, influenza, CMV and Epstein-Barr virus. This cohort had only TCR beta chains sequenced, and the lack of alpha or paired-chain data limited which features could be detected. According to a later genetic analysis, donors in an Asian-associated ancestry cluster had fewer N-insertions in productive TCRs than the approximately 630-donor mean. Assigning TCR associations to individual alleles was difficult when HLA alleles, especially DR and DQ, strongly co-occurred. Correlated functional status among segregating V segments might be attributable to linkage disequilibrium, but an unknown experimental factor could not be ruled out. A total of some 180 TCR beta chains were listed by the study as associated with cytomegalovirus. The sequencing pipeline was judged likely to have produced a cluster of highly shared sequence variants as a technical artifact. A later genetic analysis associated a missense DCLRE1C variant with V-gene and J-gene trimming of TCR beta chains, and an independent cohort replicated the association.

This clone was detected once. Its antigen specificity is not known. It has no much larger one-base neighbor in the sample; base qualities were not kept. The cohort comprised around 690 healthy bone marrow donors. All cohort members were sampled while nominally healthy, although unrecorded immune exposures were likely present. CMV serostatus was recorded as positive for about 300 and negative for about 55% of the roughly 700 cohort members, whereas no CMV serostatus was recorded for the donor in question. Each donor provided a peripheral blood sample, and peripheral blood mononuclear cells were used for TCR beta sequencing. Genomic DNA extraction from the blood cell samples was performed with the Qiagen DNeasy Blood Extraction Kit.

Recombination joined TRBV19 with TRBJ1-1, with the D segment identity uncertain. The sample was PBMCs. The TCR comes from a human donor in good health. The CDR3 region has the sequence CASSPGFLNTEAFF. The nucleotide sequence reads TGTGCCAGTAGTCCCGGGTTCTTGAACACTGAAGCTTTCTTT.